These 29 T cell receptor beta chains were all obtained from the same sample, sequenced in a study of blood T cell repertoires in COVID-19. The protocol was immunoSEQ multiplex PCR, while the TCRdb copy is restricted to in-frame clones and leaves out a portion. The sample has 200,000 to 250,000 clones, roughly 80% seen once. Material for sequencing was peripheral blood. Source of these receptors: a woman between 50 and 59 years old with acute or convalescent COVID-19.

The gene calls are TRBV4-1 and TRBJ1-5; no definite D call. The V and J ends lost 1 base and 7 bases respectively, with 8 bases between them. Germline CDR1 MGHRA, CDR2 YSYEKL. CDR3 length: 13 residues. Written as DNA, the CDR3 is TGCGCCAGCAGCCAAGGTCAGAACCAGCCCCAGCATTTT. Amino acids: CASSQGQNQPQHF.

V usage is TRBV28 and J usage is TRBJ1-2; D is undetermined. V was cut by 2 bases and J by 2 bases, with 3 bases left in between. Per the germline V gene, CDR1 is MDHEN and CDR2 is SYDVKM. This CDR3 has 12 amino acids. The CDR3 bases are TGTGCCAGCAGTTTAAGCAACTATGGCTACACCTTC. It encodes CASSLSNYGYTF.

This chain connects TRBV4-2 to TRBJ2-7, with D possibly matching TRBD2 (6 bases). The CDR3 consists of 15 residues. The germline V and J ends were trimmed by 0 bases and 2 bases, with 11 bases remaining between them. CDR1 and CDR2 (germline): LGHNA, YNFKEQ. DNA of the CDR3: TGTGCCAGCAGCCAAGAGGGCGGGGAGGCCTACGAGCAGTACTTC. This gives the protein CASSQEGGEAYEQYF.

The chain links TRBV5-6 to TRBJ2-7; 9 bases fit TRBD1. V gave up 4 bases and J gave up 7 bases; unmatched junction bases: 15. This CDR3 contains 16 residues. CDR1 is SGHDT and CDR2 is YYEEEE in the germline V gene. The DNA of the CDR3 is TGTGCCAGCAGCCTCTTATGGACCGGGACAGGGAGGGAGCAGTACTTC. As protein: CASSLLWTGTGREQYF.

V is TRBV5-1 and J is TRBJ2-7; 8 bases agree with TRBD2. Germline V gene sequence: CDR1 SGHRS, CDR2 YFSETQ. The CDR3 spans 17 residues. With V trimmed by 2 bases and J by 5 bases, 15 bases remained unmatched. CDR3 amino acids: CASSFTWLTAGGDEQYF. The CDR3 DNA reads TGCGCCAGCAGCTTTACCTGGTTGACTGCCGGGGGGGACGAGCAGTACTTC.

This clone showed up just once. The chain recombines TRBV6-2 or TRBV6-3 with TRBJ1-5; D may be TRBD1 (6 bases). CDR3 length: 15 residues. Trimming cost V 4 bases and J 3 bases, with 13 bases left between them. Germline V CDR1 and CDR2: MNHEY, SVGEGT. In DNA, the CDR3 is TGTGCCAGCAGTTCCCGAGGACAGTACAATCAGCCCCAGCATTTT. Translated, it gives CASSSRGQYNQPQHF.

This sequence joins TRBV28 and TRBJ2-5; 8 nucleotides align to TRBD1. Germline CDR1 MDHEN, CDR2 SYDVKM. V was clipped by 2 bases and J by 5 bases; unmatched bases: 4. The CDR3 is 14 amino acids. The CDR3 loop reads CASSLGDRGETQYF. For the CDR3, the DNA is TGTGCCAGCAGTTTAGGCGACAGGGGCGAGACCCAGTACTTC.

The sample holds one count of this clone. The V and J genes are TRBV5-1 and TRBJ1-1; 8 bases are a match to TRBD1. Germline V gene sequence: CDR1 SGHRS, CDR2 YFSETQ. This CDR3 contains 14 residues. V was pared by 3 bases and J by 3 bases, with 4 bases of the junction left unmatched. As DNA, the CDR3 is TGCGCCAGCAGCTCAACAGGGGGGGACACTGAAGCTTTCTTT. Protein: CASSSTGGDTEAFF. Variable domain in full (rest from reference TRBV5-1 and TRBJ1-1): KAGVTQTPRYLIKTRGQQVTLSCSPISGHRSVSWYQQTPGQGLQFLFEYFSETQRNKGNFPGRFSGRQFSNSRSEMNVSTLELGDSALYLCASSSTGGDTEAFFGQGTRLTVV.

The gene calls are TRBV28 and TRBJ1-5; D ambiguous. This CDR3 has 15 residues. V was clipped by 6 bases and J by 3 bases, with 15 bases between them. Germline V CDR1 and CDR2: MDHEN, SYDVKM. The CDR3 sequence: CASRDLTGINQPQHF. The CDR3, as DNA: TGTGCCAGCAGAGACCTCACGGGAATCAATCAGCCCCAGCATTTT.

The chain recombines TRBV28 with TRBJ1-5; TRBD1 matches at 12 bases. The V segment lost 6 bases and the J segment 4 bases; nucleotides outside the gene matches: 4. CDR3 size: 15 residues. Germline CDR1 is MDHEN and CDR2 is SYDVKM. The CDR3 nucleotides are TGTGCCAGCAGCTGGGACAGGGGGCTTAATCAGCCCCAGCATTTT. This gives the protein CASSWDRGLNQPQHF.

This chain joins TRBV7-9 and TRBJ1-6; 8 bases match TRBD1. Trimming took 6 bases from V and 10 from J; bases not matched to a gene: 5. This CDR3 is 13 amino acids long. Germline V lookup: CDR1 SEHNR, CDR2 FQNEAQ (reference sequence). In nucleotides, the CDR3 is TGTGCCAGCAGTCCAGGGGGCCACTCACCCCTCCACTTT. It is translated as CASSPGGHSPLHF. Complete variable domain (other parts from reference TRBV7-9 and TRBJ1-6): DTGVSQNPRHKITKRGQNVTFRCDPISEHNRLYWYRQTLGQGPEFLTYFQNEAQLEKSRLLSDRFSAERPKGSFSTLEIQRTEQGDSAMYLCASSPGGHSPLHFGNGTRLTVT.

This sequence joins TRBV7-2 and TRBJ2-4; 8 positions match TRBD1. With V trimmed by 0 bases and J by 7 bases, 2 bases remained unmatched. Germline V CDR1 and CDR2: SGHTA, FQGNSA. This CDR3 has 14 residues. The CDR3: CASSLAGQANIQYF. Written as DNA, the CDR3 is TGTGCCAGCAGCTTAGCGGGACAGGCGAACATTCAGTACTTC.

This clone showed up many times. The chain joins TRBV6-6 to TRBJ1-2; TRBD1 aligns across 7 bases. V gave up 5 bases and J gave up 4 bases; unmatched junction bases: 1. Germline V CDR1 and CDR2: MNHNY, SVGAGI (reference sequence). The CDR3 runs to 12 residues. The CDR3 coding sequence is TGTGCCAGCAGTCGGGACAGCTATGGCTACACCTTC. This sequence encodes CASSRDSYGYTF.

The chain employs TRBV5-1 and TRBJ2-7; 12 nucleotides match TRBD1. Germline loops: CDR1 SGHRS, CDR2 YFSETQ. The CDR3 has 15 amino acids. After removal of 2 bases from V and 6 bases from J, the junction contained 6 bases not matched to a gene. The CDR3 loop is CASSLTPGQGAEQYF. In DNA, the CDR3 is TGCGCCAGCAGCTTAACTCCGGGACAGGGGGCCGAGCAGTACTTC.

The chain's CDR3 is CASSKPGRNQPQHF. Written as DNA, the CDR3 is TGTGCCAGCAGCAAACCAGGGAGGAATCAGCCCCAGCATTTT. The chain has TRBV21-1 and TRBJ1-5. TRBV21-1 is a pseudogene. The CDR3 length is 14 residues.

This rearrangement joins TRBV19 to TRBJ2-1; 14 nucleotides match TRBD2. The germline V gene has CDR1 LNHDA and CDR2 SQIVND (reference sequence). The CDR3 length is 16 residues. J lost 10 bases, V lost 5 bases, and 10 bases had no gene match. The CDR3 DNA reads as TGTGCCAGTAGTCTCGGACTAGCGGGAGGACTTTTGGAGCAGTTCTTC. This sequence encodes CASSLGLAGGLLEQFF.

The V and J genes are TRBV19 and TRBJ2-1; 7 bases match TRBD1. V was pared by 5 bases and J by 3 bases, with 4 bases of the junction left unmatched. The CDR3 spans 14 residues. In germline, CDR1 is LNHDA, CDR2 SQIVND (reference sequence). The CDR3 is CASSLPGGYNEQFF. The CDR3, as DNA: TGTGCCAGTAGTCTGCCAGGGGGCTACAATGAGCAGTTCTTC.

The rearrangement joins TRBV28 to TRBJ1-2, with D uncertain. The length of the CDR3 is 13 residues. V was trimmed by 7 bases and J by 3 bases, leaving 12 bases between them. CDR1 is MDHEN, CDR2 SYDVKM, per germline. The CDR3, as DNA: TGTGCCAGCACCTTAGAGTTAGACTATGGCTACACCTTC. It codes for CASTLELDYGYTF.

The V gene is TRBV24-1, the J gene TRBJ1-4; a possible D gene is TRBD1 (5 bases). Germline V lookup: CDR1 KGHDR, CDR2 SFDVKD. V lost 2 bases and J lost 2, with 8 bases in between. The CDR3 consists of 15 residues. In DNA, the CDR3 is TGTGCCACCAGTGATTCAGGGAACACTAATGAAAAACTGTTTTTT. Protein product: CATSDSGNTNEKLFF.

This clone was detected a few times. This chain links TRBV12-3 or TRBV12-4 with TRBJ1-4; possible D gene TRBD1, 6 bases. The CDR3 is 13 amino acids. V lost 6 bases, J lost 8 bases, and 13 bases lay in between. The DNA for the CDR3 is TGTGCCAGCAGAGGGACGGGGGGCGAAAAACTGTTTTTT. Translation gives CASRGTGGEKLFF.

This clone was counted between two and nine times. This chain joins TRBV11-1 and TRBJ2-2, with a tentative D call TRBD1 (6 bases). The CDR3 is 13 amino acids. Germline CDR1 is SGHAT and CDR2 is FQDESV (reference sequence). V was pared by 4 bases and J by 6 bases, with 9 bases between. The CDR3, as DNA: TGTGCCAGCAGCTCTAGGACAGCCGGGGAGCTGTTTTTT. This gives the protein CASSSRTAGELFF.

This clone has only one observation. The gene calls are TRBV3-1 (or the pseudogene TRBV3-2) and TRBJ2-2, with 7 positions matching TRBD1. CDR1 LGHDT and CDR2 YNNKEL come from the germline V gene (reference sequence). Trimming at V came to 4 bases and at J to 0 bases, leaving 14 bases not matched to a gene. The CDR3 has 19 residues. The CDR3: CASSLLPGDSDTNTGELFF. As DNA, the CDR3 is TGTGCCAGCAGCCTATTGCCAGGGGACAGCGACACGAACACCGGGGAGCTGTTTTTT.

This chain uses TRBV2 with TRBJ1-4, with unresolved D. Deletions cut 3 bases from V and 4 bases from J, with 9 bases between. Germline V gene data show CDR1 as SNHLY and CDR2 as FYNNEI. The CDR3 spans 14 residues. This chain's CDR3 is CASSDRFLNEKLFF. The DNA for the CDR3 is TGTGCCAGCAGTGACAGGTTCCTTAATGAAAAACTGTTTTTT.

This chain connects TRBV12-3 or TRBV12-4 to TRBJ1-6; D is ambiguous. The CDR3 runs to 12 residues. V was trimmed by 5 bases and J by 6 bases, leaving 5 bases between them. CDR3 DNA: TGTGCCAGCAGTCAACTTAATTCACCCCTCCACTTT. As protein: CASSQLNSPLHF.

This clone appeared a single time. The chain couples TRBV10-3 to TRBJ2-6; the D gene is possibly TRBD1 (5 bases). CDR3 length: 15 amino acids. Between the trimmed V and J ends, which lost 8 bases and 3 bases, there was a span of 14 bases. Germline lookup yields CDR1 ENHRY and CDR2 SYGVKD. CDR3 residues: CAIEEPGLGANVLTF. DNA for the CDR3: TGTGCCATCGAAGAACCAGGGCTTGGGGCCAACGTCCTGACTTTC.

The V and J genes are TRBV5-6 and TRBJ2-1, with a weak D call TRBD1 (6 bases). V lost 0 bases, J lost 11 bases, and 12 bases lay in between. The germline CDR1 and CDR2 sequences are SGHDT and YYEEEE. The CDR3 consists of 13 residues. The CDR3 DNA follows: TGTGCCAGCAGCTTGGGGTTCGGGACACAGCAGTTCTTC. Protein sequence: CASSLGFGTQQFF.

V gene TRBV3-1 (or the pseudogene TRBV3-2) combines with J gene TRBJ2-7; 7 nucleotides align to TRBD1. Trimming took 2 bases from V and 5 from J; bases not matched to a gene: 6. Germline CDR1 LGHDT, CDR2 YNNKEL (reference sequence). This CDR3 comprises 14 residues. The CDR3 protein is CASSQPDRVHEQYF. The CDR3 DNA follows: TGTGCCAGCAGCCAACCCGACAGGGTCCACGAGCAGTACTTC.

The count of this clone is one. CDR3 sequence: CASSVTDSSGNTIYF. The CDR3 DNA sequence: TGTGCCAGCAGCGTAACGGACAGCTCTGGAAACACCATATATTTT. The V gene is TRBV9, the J gene TRBJ1-3; D is possibly TRBD1 (6 bases). Germline V gene lookup returns CDR1 SGDLS and CDR2 YYNGEE. This CDR3 has 15 residues. V lost 1 base, J lost 0 bases, and 8 bases lay in between.

Comment on this clone: This CDR3 is also generated by other DNA sequences in the sample. The gene calls are TRBV7-2 and TRBJ2-5, with 16 bases aligning to TRBD2. V shed 3 bases and J 5 bases; nucleotides not matched to a gene: 3. From germline, CDR1 is SGHTA and CDR2 FQGNSA. There are 16 residues in the CDR3. The CDR3 protein is CASSLGLAGGQETQYF. CDR3 coding DNA: TGTGCCAGCAGCTTGGGACTAGCGGGGGGGCAGGAGACCCAGTACTTC. The whole variable domain, remainder taken from reference TRBV7-2 and TRBJ2-5, is GAGVSQSPSNKVTEKGKDVELRCDPISGHTALYWYRQSLGQGLEFLIYFQGNSAPDKSGLPSDRFSAERTGGSVSTLTIQRTQQEDSAVYLCASSLGLAGGQETQYFGPGTRLLVL.